A selection of T cell receptor beta chains follows, all from one sample in a study of blood T cell repertoires in COVID-19. Generated by immunoSEQ multiplex PCR, the TCRdb table keeps only in-frame clones and is missing some. This sample has about 140,000 clones, with around nine tenths found just once. The sequencing sample was made of peripheral blood. These TCRs come from a woman aged 50 to 60 with acute or convalescent COVID-19. Each CDR3 is given with its conserved first and last residue. D genes are given only for firm matches. Not all rows give a size; the values are once, few, many and, for expanded clones, a class.

abundance	v_gene	d_gene	j_gene	CDR3nt	CDR3aa
-	TRBV19	TRBD2	TRBJ2-5	TGTGCCAGTAGTTGGACTAGCGGGGGAGAGACCCAGTACTTC	CASSWTSGGETQYF
-	TRBV25-1	TRBD2	TRBJ2-7	TGTGCCAGCAGGAGAACTAGCGGGAGCTACGAGCAGTACTTC	CASRRTSGSYEQYF
-	TRBV5-1	TRBD1	TRBJ2-2	TGCGCCAGCAGTCGTAGACAGGGGGTAGACACCGGGGAGCTGTTTTTT	CASSRRQGVDTGELFF
-	TRBV6-5	-	TRBJ1-5	TGTGCCAGCAGTTTAGGCGGAGGCAATCAGCCCCAGCATTTT	CASSLGGGNQPQHF
-	TRBV5-1	-	TRBJ2-2	TGCGCCAGCAGCCCCACAGACGGAAACACCGGGGAGCTGTTTTTT	CASSPTDGNTGELFF
-	TRBV29-1	-	TRBJ1-1	TGCAGCGTTCGGGACTCTAGGGGTATGAACACTGAAGCTTTCTTT	CSVRDSRGMNTEAFF
-	TRBV5-4	TRBD2	TRBJ2-3	TGTGCCAGCAGCTTGCCCCGGCTAGCGGGAGGAGATACGCAGTATTTT	CASSLPRLAGGDTQYF
-	TRBV9	TRBD1	TRBJ1-2	TGTGCCAGCAGTAGGACAGGGGACGGCTACACCTTC	CASSRTGDGYTF
-	TRBV5-3	-	TRBJ1-3	TGTGCCAGAAGCTTGACCGGAGACTCTGGAAACACCATATATTTT	CARSLTGDSGNTIYF
-	TRBV15	-	TRBJ2-7	TGTGCCACCAGCAGAGACGGGGGCTACGAGCAGTACTTC	CATSRDGGYEQYF
-	TRBV3-1/TRBV3-2	-	TRBJ1-3	TGTGCCAGCAGCCAGTTAGGAAACACCATATATTTT	CASSQLGNTIYF
-	TRBV11-2	TRBD2	TRBJ2-5	TGTGCCAGCAGCTTTAGCGGGGAAGAGACCCAGTACTTC	CASSFSGEETQYF
-	TRBV6-5	TRBD1	TRBJ1-6	TGTGCCAGCAGTACCCCGGGACAGTATAATTCACCCCTCCACTTT	CASSTPGQYNSPLHF
-	TRBV3-1/TRBV3-2	-	TRBJ2-1	TGTGCCAGCAGCCAAGGGCAGGGAAATTTCGGTGAGCAGTTCTTC	CASSQGQGNFGEQFF
-	TRBV11-2	-	TRBJ2-1	TGTGCCAGCAGTAGTCGAGGGAGCTCCTACAATGAGCAGTTCTTC	CASSSRGSSYNEQFF
once	TRBV6-6	TRBD2	TRBJ2-7	TGTGCCAGCAGCTCACTTAGCGGGAGCTCCTACGAGCAGTACTTC	CASSSLSGSSYEQYF
-	TRBV28	-	TRBJ1-2	TGTGCCAGTAGCGGGAACTATGGCTACACCTTC	CASSGNYGYTF
-	TRBV6-1	TRBD1	TRBJ2-1	TGTGCCAGCAGTGACGACAGGGGGCGTACCAATGAGCAGTTCTTC	CASSDDRGRTNEQFF
-	TRBV18	TRBD1	TRBJ2-7	TGTGCCAGCTCACCAAGGGACAGCTCCTACGAGCAGTACTTC	CASSPRDSSYEQYF
-	TRBV3-1/TRBV3-2	-	TRBJ2-3	TGTGCCAGCAGCCCCGGGGGTACTAGCACAGATACGCAGTATTTT	CASSPGGTSTDTQYF
-	TRBV4-1	-	TRBJ1-6	TGCGCCAGCAGCCAAGATCCAATGCGGCTCTATAATTCACCCCTCCACTTT	CASSQDPMRLYNSPLHF
-	TRBV10-2	TRBD2	TRBJ2-1	TGCGCCACAATAGCGGGAGTGGACTACAATGAGCAGTTCTTC	CATIAGVDYNEQFF
-	TRBV6-5	-	TRBJ2-1	TGTGCCAGCAGTTCCGACTTCTACAATGAGCAGTTCTTC	CASSSDFYNEQFF
-	TRBV29-1	TRBD2	TRBJ2-1	TGCAGCGTTGGAGGGAGGGATAGCAATGAGCAGTTCTTC	CSVGGRDSNEQFF
-	TRBV18	-	TRBJ1-1	TGTGCCAGCTCACCACCTCATGACAGAATTGAAGCTTTCTTT	CASSPPHDRIEAFF